This T cell receptor beta chain is from a study of shared clonotypes between healthy human individuals. Overall study: The donor group consisted of a couple of women and three men, aged 18 to 49. The study used three CD4 naive, three CD4 memory, two CD8 naive and one CD8 memory plate per donor.

The ends lost 4 bases at V and 6 bases at J; junction bases unmatched: 17. CDR1 and CDR2 (germline): MGHRA, YSYEKL. This CDR3 is 18 amino acids long. Study observations and caveats: A generally larger estimated richness was seen in naive subsets than in memory subsets.

Every subset's genomic DNA went evenly onto several immunoSEQ plates. TCRdb's table, derived via immunoSEQ multiplex PCR, lists solely in-frame clones and lacks some. The sample lists 2 million to 2.5 million clones, approximately 95% occurring once. With respect to this clone: Antigen: not known.

The sequencing sample was made of naive CD4+ T cells sorted from blood. Noted subset: CD45RA+ positively selected. V gene TRBV4-1 combines with J gene TRBJ2-7, with 11 bases matching TRBD1. This TCR was sampled from a young man in good health. CDR3 region: CASSLKSLITGQGGEQYF. Written as DNA, the CDR3 is TGCGCCAGCAGCCTCAAGTCGCTTATAACGGGACAGGGGGGCGAGCAGTACTTC.